A selection of T cell receptor beta chains follows, all from one sample in a study of T-cell reconstitution after alpha-beta-depleted transplantation in children. MiXCR, run by TCRdb on the PCR reads, gives a single entry per CDR3 protein. Of approximately 290,000 distinct CDR3 sequences listed, about 9.9% are singletons. The sequences come from peripheral blood, collected 180 days after TCRalphabeta/CD19-depleted stem cell transplant. The receptor set was obtained from a male patient between 2 and 9 years old who had a stem cell transplant for chronic granulomatous disease, so the T cells may come from the graft donor. Both conserved end residues are part of each CDR3. The D gene is left open where the match is weak. Where a row states a size, it is once, few, many or the class of an expanded clone; other rows omit it.

J	size	V	D	CDR3	DNA
TRBJ1-1	many	TRBV14	TRBD1	CASSHGRGPGTEAFF	TGTGCCAGCAGCCATGGCAGGGGGCCTGGCACTGAAGCTTTCTTT
TRBJ2-5	many	TRBV12-3/TRBV12-4	.	CASRRGLARETQYF	TGTGCCAGCAGGAGGGGGTTAGCTCGCGAGACCCAGTACTTC
TRBJ2-3	many	TRBV21-1	.	CASSNERTRRSTDTQYF	TGTGCCAGCAGCAATGAGAGGACTAGGCGGAGCACAGATACGCAGTATTTT
TRBJ1-1	many	TRBV5-1	.	CASSLDPGTEAFF	TGCGCCAGCAGCTTGGATCCCGGGACTGAAGCTTTCTTT
TRBJ2-7	many	TRBV10-3	TRBD2	CAISTSGGYEQYF	TGTGCCATCTCCACTAGCGGGGGCTACGAGCAGTACTTC
TRBJ2-1	many	TRBV5-4	.	CASSAAGLYNEQFF	TGTGCCAGCAGCGCCGCGGGACTTTACAATGAGCAGTTCTTC
TRBJ2-7	many	TRBV20-1	TRBD2	CSARRSGGPNYEQYF	TGCAGTGCTAGACGATCGGGGGGGCCAAACTACGAGCAGTACTTC
TRBJ1-5	few	TRBV28	.	CASSYFTTDGNSNQPQHF	TGTGCCAGCAGCTACTTTACCACGGACGGCAATAGCAATCAGCCCCAGCATTTT
TRBJ1-2	many	TRBV30	TRBD1	CAWSVPRRGLRYGYTF	TGTGCCTGGAGTGTACCACGAAGGGGGCTAAGATATGGCTACACCTTC
TRBJ2-1	once	TRBV7-8	TRBD2	CASSLARLAGGSGSYNEQFF	TGTGCCAGCAGCTTAGCGCGACTAGCGGGAGGGTCGGGCTCCTACAATGAGCAGTTCTTC
TRBJ1-2	many	TRBV5-6	TRBD1	CASSLRQGAGYTF	TGTGCCAGCAGCTTGAGGCAGGGGGCTGGCTACACCTTC
TRBJ2-7	.	TRBV12-3/TRBV12-4	TRBD1	CASRGNRGYEQYF	TGTGCCAGCAGGGGGAACAGGGGCTACGAGCAGTACTTC
TRBJ2-3	few	TRBV20-1	.	CSARFGTDTQYF	TGCAGTGCTAGATTCGGCACAGATACGCAGTATTTT
TRBJ2-2	many	TRBV18	.	CASSPDRDTGELFF	TGTGCCAGCTCACCCGACAGAGACACCGGGGAGCTGTTTTTT
TRBJ2-6	many	TRBV5-1	TRBD2	CASSLAMGVAGAPGANVLTF	TGCGCCAGCAGCTTGGCCATGGGGGTAGCGGGAGCCCCCGGGGCCAACGTCCTGACTTTC
TRBJ2-1	many	TRBV12-5	TRBD2	CASGLVLRTSGGDNEQFF	TGTGCTAGTGGTTTGGTCCTCCGGACTAGCGGGGGGGACAATGAGCAGTTCTTC
TRBJ2-7	few	TRBV29-1	TRBD1	CSVVFGTGTYEQYF	TGCAGCGTCGTCTTTGGGACAGGGACCTACGAGCAGTACTTC
TRBJ2-7	many	TRBV28	.	CASNSGGLEQYF	TGTGCCAGCAATAGTGGGGGGCTCGAGCAGTACTTC
TRBJ1-1	many	TRBV7-2	.	CASSSPLRTEAFF	TGTGCCAGCAGCTCACCCTTGCGCACTGAAGCTTTCTTT
TRBJ2-5	many	TRBV29-1	.	CSGAPGYQETQYF	TGCAGCGGCGCCCCCGGGTACCAAGAGACCCAGTACTTC
TRBJ2-3	many	TRBV5-1	.	CASSPDGGATDTQYF	TGCGCCAGCAGCCCGGACGGGGGCGCGACAGATACGCAGTATTTT
TRBJ2-2	few	TRBV3-1	.	CASSQAPNRNTGELFF	TGTGCCAGCAGCCAAGCCCCAAACCGAAACACCGGGGAGCTGTTTTTT
TRBJ2-7	many	TRBV5-5	TRBD1	CASSSPGQGYTEQYF	TGTGCCAGCAGCTCACCGGGACAGGGTTATACCGAGCAGTACTTC
TRBJ1-1	many	TRBV12-3/TRBV12-4	.	CASRFQGTGTEAFF	TGTGCCAGCCGTTTCCAGGGGACTGGAACTGAAGCTTTCTTT
TRBJ2-4	.	TRBV6-1	TRBD2	CASRTGLAVAKNIQYF	TGTGCCAGCAGGACCGGACTAGCGGTAGCCAAAAACATTCAGTACTTC
TRBJ2-2	many	TRBV9	.	CASSGTELFF	TGTGCCAGCAGCGGAACCGAGCTGTTTTTT
TRBJ2-2	many	TRBV10-3	TRBD2	CAISEGLATGELFF	TGTGCCATCAGTGAGGGACTAGCGACCGGGGAGCTGTTTTTT
TRBJ2-3	many	TRBV7-3	TRBD2	CASSYRGSGGDTQYF	TGTGCCAGCAGCTACCGGGGAAGCGGGGGAGATACGCAGTATTTT